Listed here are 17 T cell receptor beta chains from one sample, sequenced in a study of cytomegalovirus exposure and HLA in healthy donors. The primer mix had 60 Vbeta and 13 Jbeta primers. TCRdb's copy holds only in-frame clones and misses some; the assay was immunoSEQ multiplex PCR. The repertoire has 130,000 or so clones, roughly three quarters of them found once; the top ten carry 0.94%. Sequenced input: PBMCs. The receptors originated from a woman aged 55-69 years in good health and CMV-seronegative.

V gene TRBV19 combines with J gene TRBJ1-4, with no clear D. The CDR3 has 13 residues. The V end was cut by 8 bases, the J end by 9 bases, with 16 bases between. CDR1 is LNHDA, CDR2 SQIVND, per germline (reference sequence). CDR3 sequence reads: CASSTQVFQKLFF. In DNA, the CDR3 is TGTGCCAGTTCAACCCAGGTATTTCAAAAACTGTTTTTT.

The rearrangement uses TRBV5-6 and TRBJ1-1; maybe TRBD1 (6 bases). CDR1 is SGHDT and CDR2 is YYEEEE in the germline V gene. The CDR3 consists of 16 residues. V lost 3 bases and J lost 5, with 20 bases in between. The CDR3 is CASSYGGGGASTEAFF. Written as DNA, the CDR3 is TGTGCCAGCAGCTATGGGGGTGGGGGCGCTTCGACTGAAGCTTTCTTT.

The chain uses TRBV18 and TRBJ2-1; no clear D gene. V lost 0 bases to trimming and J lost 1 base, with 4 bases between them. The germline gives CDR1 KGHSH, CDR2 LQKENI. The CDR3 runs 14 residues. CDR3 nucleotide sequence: TGTGCCAGCTCACCACCCCGTTCCTACAATGAGCAGTTCTTC. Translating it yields CASSPPRSYNEQFF.

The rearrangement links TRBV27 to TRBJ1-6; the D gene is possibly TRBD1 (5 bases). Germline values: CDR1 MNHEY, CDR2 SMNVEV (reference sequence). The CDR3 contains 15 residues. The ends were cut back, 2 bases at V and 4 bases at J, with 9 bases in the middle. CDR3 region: CASSLRQTYNSPLHF. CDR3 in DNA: TGTGCCAGCAGTTTAAGACAGACGTATAATTCACCCCTCCACTTT.

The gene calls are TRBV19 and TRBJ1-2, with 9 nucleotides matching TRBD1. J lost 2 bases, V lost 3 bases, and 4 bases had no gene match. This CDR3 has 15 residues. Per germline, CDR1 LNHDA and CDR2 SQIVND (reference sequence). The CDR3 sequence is CASSIGTGPNYGYTF. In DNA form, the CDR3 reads TGTGCCAGTAGTATCGGGACAGGGCCGAACTATGGCTACACCTTC.

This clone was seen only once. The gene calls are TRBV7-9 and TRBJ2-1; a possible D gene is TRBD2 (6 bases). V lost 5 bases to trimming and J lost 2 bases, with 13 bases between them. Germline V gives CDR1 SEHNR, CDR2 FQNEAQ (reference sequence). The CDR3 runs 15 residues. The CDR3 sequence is CASSPFAGTYNEQFF. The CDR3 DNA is TGTGCCAGCAGCCCATTCGCGGGAACCTACAATGAGCAGTTCTTC.

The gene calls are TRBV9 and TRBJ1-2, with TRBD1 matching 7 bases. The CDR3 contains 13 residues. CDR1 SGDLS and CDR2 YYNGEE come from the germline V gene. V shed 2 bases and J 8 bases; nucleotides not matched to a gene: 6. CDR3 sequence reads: CASSVRGPGGYTF. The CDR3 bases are TGTGCCAGCAGCGTGAGGGGGCCGGGAGGCTACACCTTC. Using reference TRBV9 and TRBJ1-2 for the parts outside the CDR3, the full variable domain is DSGVTQTPKHLITATGQRVTLRCSPRSGDLSVYWYQQSLDQGLQFLIQYYNGEERAKGNILERFSAQQFPDLHSELNLSSLELGDSALYFCASSVRGPGGYTFGSGTRLTVV.

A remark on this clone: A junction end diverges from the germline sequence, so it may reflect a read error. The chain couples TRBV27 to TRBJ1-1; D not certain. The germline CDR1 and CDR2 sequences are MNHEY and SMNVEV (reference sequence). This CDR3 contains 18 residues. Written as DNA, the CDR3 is TGTGCCAGCAGTCTATCGGGTCGACCGGGGTACATGAACACTGAAGCTTTCTTT. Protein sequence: CASSLSGRPGYMNTEAFF.

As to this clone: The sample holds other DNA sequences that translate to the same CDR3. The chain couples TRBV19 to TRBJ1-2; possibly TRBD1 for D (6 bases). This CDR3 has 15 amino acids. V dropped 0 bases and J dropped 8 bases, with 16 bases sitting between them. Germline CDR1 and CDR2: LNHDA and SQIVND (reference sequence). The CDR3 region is CASSIDRTGFYGYTF. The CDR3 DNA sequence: TGTGCCAGTAGTATAGATCGAACAGGGTTTTACGGCTACACCTTC.

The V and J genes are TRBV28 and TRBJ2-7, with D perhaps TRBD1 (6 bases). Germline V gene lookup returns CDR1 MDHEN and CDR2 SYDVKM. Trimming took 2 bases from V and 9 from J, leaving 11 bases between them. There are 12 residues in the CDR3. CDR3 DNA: TGTGCCAGCAGTTTAGGACAGACAGCGCAGTACTTC. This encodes CASSLGQTAQYF.

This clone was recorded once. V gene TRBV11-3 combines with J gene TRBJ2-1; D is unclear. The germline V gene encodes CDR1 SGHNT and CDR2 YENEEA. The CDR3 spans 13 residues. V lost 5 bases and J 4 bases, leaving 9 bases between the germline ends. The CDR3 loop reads CASSAEEYNEQFF. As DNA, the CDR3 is TGTGCCAGCAGCGCCGAGGAATACAATGAGCAGTTCTTC. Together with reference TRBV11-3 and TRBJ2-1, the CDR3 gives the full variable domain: EAGVVQSPRYKIIEKKQPVAFWCNPISGHNTLYWYLQNLGQGPELLIRYENEEAVDDSQLPKDRFSAERLKGVDSTLKIQPAELGDSAVYLCASSAEEYNEQFFGPGTRLTVL.

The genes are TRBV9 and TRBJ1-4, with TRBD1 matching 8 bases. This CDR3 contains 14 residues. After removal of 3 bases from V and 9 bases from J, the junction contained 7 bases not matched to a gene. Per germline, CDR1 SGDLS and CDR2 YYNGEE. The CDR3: CASSAAGTGQKLFF. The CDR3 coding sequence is TGTGCCAGCAGCGCGGCGGGGACAGGACAAAAACTGTTTTTT.

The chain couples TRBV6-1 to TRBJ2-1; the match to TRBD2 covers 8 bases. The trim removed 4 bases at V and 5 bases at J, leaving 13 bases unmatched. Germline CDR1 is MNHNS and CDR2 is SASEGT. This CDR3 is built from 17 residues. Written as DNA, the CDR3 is TGTGCCAGCAGTGTCGGCCGCATAGCGGGGACCCACAATGAGCAGTTCTTC. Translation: CASSVGRIAGTHNEQFF.

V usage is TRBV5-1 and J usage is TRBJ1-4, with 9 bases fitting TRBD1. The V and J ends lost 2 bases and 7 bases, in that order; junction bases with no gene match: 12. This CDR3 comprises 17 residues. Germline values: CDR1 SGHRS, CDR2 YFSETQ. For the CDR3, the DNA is TGCGCCAGCAGCTTCAAGCCACCGGGACAGGGACTTGAAAAACTGTTTTTT. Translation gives CASSFKPPGQGLEKLFF.

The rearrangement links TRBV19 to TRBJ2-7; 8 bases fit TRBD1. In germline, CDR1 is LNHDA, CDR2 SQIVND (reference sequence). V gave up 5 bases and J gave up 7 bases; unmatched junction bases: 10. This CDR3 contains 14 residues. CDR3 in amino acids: CASSPGQGLGEQYF. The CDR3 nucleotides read TGTGCCAGTAGTCCCGGACAGGGTCTGGGAGAGCAGTACTTC.

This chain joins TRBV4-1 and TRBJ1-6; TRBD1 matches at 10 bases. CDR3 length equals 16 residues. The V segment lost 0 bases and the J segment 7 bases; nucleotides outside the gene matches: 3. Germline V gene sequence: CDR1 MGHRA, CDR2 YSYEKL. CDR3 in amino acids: CASSQEGTGDNSPLHF. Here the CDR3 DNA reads TGCGCCAGCAGCCAAGAGGGGACAGGGGACAATTCACCCCTCCACTTT.

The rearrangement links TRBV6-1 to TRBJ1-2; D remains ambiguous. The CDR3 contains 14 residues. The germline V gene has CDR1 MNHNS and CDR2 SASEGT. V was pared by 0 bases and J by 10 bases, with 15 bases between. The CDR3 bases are TGTGCCAGCAGTGAAGCGCGGCGGGTACGGGACTACACCTTC. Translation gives CASSEARRVRDYTF.